Below, 13 T cell receptor beta chains from the same sample are listed, as sequenced in a study of CD8 T cells in ankylosing spondylitis. Each CDR3 protein gets one entry after TCRdb re-called the 5' RACE reads with MiXCR. The table records about 340,000 distinct CDR3 sequences, approximately 15% of them present only once. The material sequenced was blood, either unsorted or a sorted T cell fraction (not recorded which). These receptors all stem from a male donor with ankylosing spondylitis or in good health (not recorded which).

V and J are TRBV4-2 and TRBJ2-1; 12 positions agree with TRBD2. Per germline, CDR1 LGHNA and CDR2 YNFKEQ. Trimming cost V 0 bases and J 0 bases; bases outside gene matches: 3. The CDR3 length is 18 residues. The CDR3 nucleotides are TGTGCCAGCAGCCAAGACGCACTAGCGGGGGGCTCCTACAATGAGCAGTTCTTC. It codes for CASSQDALAGGSYNEQFF.

This clonotype has a handful of counts. The chain joins TRBV12-3 or TRBV12-4 to TRBJ1-2, with D possibly being TRBD1 (6 bases). This CDR3 has 13 amino acids. Trimming removed 4 bases at V and 6 bases at J, with 12 bases between. The CDR3: CASSSKTGHGYTF. As DNA, the CDR3 is TGTGCCAGCAGTTCTAAGACAGGACATGGCTACACCTTC.

This clonotype has a handful of counts. The V and J genes are TRBV6-5 and TRBJ2-7, with 7 bases fitting TRBD1. The trim removed 3 bases at V and 3 bases at J, leaving 5 bases unmatched. CDR1 MNHEY and CDR2 SVGAGI come from the germline V gene. This CDR3 contains 14 residues. For the CDR3, the DNA is TGTGCCAGCAGTTATGAGACAGGGATCTACGAGCAGTACTTC. It specifies CASSYETGIYEQYF.

The chain links TRBV7-2 to TRBJ2-2; D is ambiguous. The CDR3 runs to 12 residues. Germline CDR1 and CDR2: SGHTA and FQGNSA. The V end lost 5 bases, the J end lost 7 bases, and 8 bases lay between the germline ends. The CDR3 sequence is CASSRFGGELFF. The DNA of the CDR3 is TGTGCCAGCAGCCGATTCGGCGGGGAGCTGTTTTTT.

This clonotype appeared a few times. The chain employs TRBV11-1 and TRBJ2-1, with D tentatively TRBD1 (6 bases). Looked up from germline, CDR1 is SGHAT and CDR2 is FQDESV (reference sequence). Between the trimmed V and J ends, which lost 3 bases and 4 bases, there was a span of 13 bases. The CDR3 is made up of 15 amino acids. For the CDR3, the DNA is TGTGCCAGCAGCTTCACAGGGAGCCTATACAATGAGCAGTTCTTC. Its translation is CASSFTGSLYNEQFF.

This clonotype was recorded many times. The V call is TRBV20-1, the J call TRBJ2-5; no reliable D call. CDR1 and CDR2 (germline): DFQATT, SNEGSKA (reference sequence). CDR3 length: 11 residues. Between the trimmed V and J ends, which lost 3 bases and 5 bases, there was a span of 7 bases. CDR3 DNA sequence: TGCAGTGCTAGTCCCCCCGAGACCCAGTACTTC. This sequence encodes CSASPPETQYF.

J is TRBJ2-5 and V is TRBV12-3 or TRBV12-4; TRBD2 agrees at 14 bases. The CDR3 has 15 residues. V dropped 3 bases and J dropped 4; count of bases not matched to a gene: 1. The CDR3 nucleotides read TGTGCCAGCAGTTTGACTAGCGGGAGGGGAGAGACCCAGTACTTC. It is translated as CASSLTSGRGETQYF.

This clonotype was observed a few times. V usage is TRBV5-5 and J usage is TRBJ1-5; weak D call: TRBD1 (6 bases). V was clipped by 1 base and J by 6 bases, with 11 bases between them. This CDR3 is 14 amino acids long. The germline V gene has CDR1 SGHKS and CDR2 YYEKEE (reference sequence). CDR3 region: CASSLLQGGQPQHF. CDR3 nucleotide sequence: TGTGCCAGCAGCTTGTTACAGGGAGGTCAGCCCCAGCATTTT.

This clonotype has more than one count but fewer than ten. J is TRBJ2-3 and V is TRBV27; 7 bases fit TRBD1. V trimming: 3 bases; J trimming: 6 bases; junction bases outside the gene matches: 6. Germline loops: CDR1 MNHEY, CDR2 SMNVEV (reference sequence). The length of the CDR3 is 14 residues. The CDR3 sequence is CASSFIGGSDTQYF. The CDR3 coding sequence is TGTGCCAGCAGTTTCATAGGGGGCAGCGATACGCAGTATTTT.

This clonotype has more than one count but fewer than ten. This chain connects TRBV6-2 or TRBV6-3 to TRBJ2-7; D is ambiguous. Germline lookup yields CDR1 MNHEY and CDR2 SVGEGT. V was pared by 5 bases and J by 4 bases, with 6 bases between. The CDR3 sequence is 11 residues long. CDR3: CASSKLYEQYF. The CDR3 coding sequence is TGTGCCAGCAGTAAACTATACGAGCAGTACTTC.

The sample holds many counts of this clonotype. The chain's CDR3 is CASSPTRTGFPEAFF. CDR3 nucleotides: TGTGCCAGCAGTCCCACCCGGACAGGGTTCCCTGAAGCTTTCTTT. The gene calls are TRBV6-2 or TRBV6-3 and TRBJ1-1; 8 positions agree with TRBD1. CDR3 length: 15 amino acids. CDR1 is MNHEY and CDR2 is SVGEGT in the germline V gene. The J segment lost 6 bases and the V segment lost 5 bases, leaving 11 bases of the junction unmatched.

This clonotype came up many times. The rearrangement joins TRBV2 to TRBJ2-7; D gene ambiguous. V dropped 5 bases and J dropped 2 bases, with 4 bases sitting between them. Germline values: CDR1 SNHLY, CDR2 FYNNEI. The CDR3 consists of 11 residues. This CDR3 reads CASSSPYEQYF. CDR3 DNA sequence: TGTGCCAGCAGTTCCCCCTACGAGCAGTACTTC.

There are a few counts of this clonotype. The rearrangement uses TRBV4-1 and TRBJ2-3; the match to TRBD2 covers 7 bases. The trim removed 0 bases at V and 9 bases at J, leaving 12 bases unmatched. The CDR3 sequence is 16 residues long. Germline V gene sequence: CDR1 MGHRA, CDR2 YSYEKL. The CDR3 is CASSQEGEGHLGTQYF. CDR3 nucleotides: TGCGCCAGCAGCCAAGAGGGGGAGGGCCATTTGGGGACGCAGTATTTT.